The 2 T cell receptor beta chains presented below share a single source sample, sequenced in a study of T cell clonality in common variable immunodeficiency (dated by TCRdb to 2014 to 2015). Preparation of the library involved the immunoSEQ multiplex PCR assay. The clones in this table, taken by TCRdb from immuneACCESS, are in-frame only. Not every clone is retained; where verified, under half of the shortfall comes from an unresolved V gene, and the cause of the rest is unknown. This sample has 35,000 to 50,000 clones in the table, none counted a single time. The leading ten clones occupy approximately 0.68% of the sample. The sequenced sample was peripheral blood mononuclear cells. All receptors derive from a person aged 18 to 75 in good health.

This clone occurred many times. The read finishes 3 residues shy of the CDR3 end, and the germline J gene is used to complete it. The gene calls are TRBV19 and TRBJ1-2; a weak D match, TRBD1 (5 bases). CDR1 is LNHDA, CDR2 SQIVND, per germline (reference sequence). This CDR3 region has 14 residues. V shed 1 base and J shed 7 bases, with 13 bases lying between them. The part of the CDR3 DNA that was read is TGTGCCAGTAGTATAGTTAGGGGCGCGTTTGGC. Its translation is CASSIVRGAFG. The full-length CDR3 reads as CASSIVRGAFGYTF.

This clone was picked up many times. The DNA ends 3 residues before the CDR3 does, and the rest of the CDR3 is filled in from the germline J gene. V is TRBV18 and J is TRBJ2-1; a weak D match, TRBD2 (6 bases). Germline assignment: CDR1 KGHSH and CDR2 LQKENI. The V end lost 2 bases, the J end lost 0 bases, and 11 bases lay between the germline ends. The CDR3 length is 16 residues. The CDR3 sequence: CASSPFSGGSYNEQFF. Incomplete CDR3 DNA: TGTGCCAGCTCACCATTCTCCGGGGGCTCCTACAATGAG.